These T cell receptor beta chains were read from a single sample in a study of naive and memory T cell subsets. MiXCR was run by TCRdb on the UMI-ligation and nested PCR reads, yielding one entry per CDR3 protein. The sample yields 120,000 to 150,000 distinct CDR3 sequences, approximately 20% seen once. Sequenced: naive CD8+ T cells from blood. Receptors were obtained from a human donor in good health. The CDR3 runs from the conserved cysteine through the conserved F or W. A D gene is named only where the DNA matches it firmly. Rows give clone size only sometimes, using once, few, many, or a class for an expanded clone.

D	V	size	J	DNA	CDR3
.	TRBV27	many	TRBJ2-7	TGTGCCAGCAGTTTAAACTCCTACGAGCAGTACTTC	CASSLNSYEQYF
.	TRBV27	.	TRBJ1-1	TGTGCCAGCAGTTTTGCAGGGACAATGAACACTGAAGCTTTCTTT	CASSFAGTMNTEAFF
TRBD1	TRBV9	few	TRBJ2-7	TGTGCCAGCAGCGTAAGGGGACAGCCAAATCACGAGCAGTACTTC	CASSVRGQPNHEQYF
.	TRBV4-1	.	TRBJ2-7	TGCGCCAGCAGCCAAGAGAACAGACCCTACGAGCAGTACTTC	CASSQENRPYEQYF
TRBD1	TRBV2	.	TRBJ2-1	TGTGCCAGCCCGAAGGCAGGGGGTAATGAGCAGTTCTTC	CASPKAGGNEQFF
TRBD2	TRBV28	.	TRBJ2-3	TGTGCCAGCAGTTTACGGGGGGGGACTAGCGGGATCACGGACGCAGATACGCAGTATTTT	CASSLRGGTSGITDADTQYF
.	TRBV19	few	TRBJ1-1	TGTGCCAGTAGTATTTCGGGGGCAAACACTGAAGCTTTCTTT	CASSISGANTEAFF
.	TRBV3-1	.	TRBJ2-7	TGTGCCAGCAGCCACACTGGACTCCAGGTCTCCTACGAGCAGTACTTC	CASSHTGLQVSYEQYF
.	TRBV28	.	TRBJ2-1	TGTGCCAGTAGCGGCCCTAGGACCAATGAGCAGTTCTTC	CASSGPRTNEQFF
.	TRBV6-2/TRBV6-3	few	TRBJ2-7	TGTGCCAGCGGGAGTTACTCCTACGAGCAGTACTTC	CASGSYSYEQYF
.	TRBV24-1	few	TRBJ2-6	TGTGCCACCAGTGGCCAGGTAACCTCCCCGTACTCTGGGGCCAACGTCCTGACTTTC	CATSGQVTSPYSGANVLTF
.	TRBV19	few	TRBJ2-7	TGTGCCAGTAGTATACAGGGGTCCTCCTACGAGCAGTACTTC	CASSIQGSSYEQYF
.	TRBV24-1	.	TRBJ2-3	TGTGCCACCAGTGACCCCTATAGTGACGAAAACACAGATACGCAGTATTTT	CATSDPYSDENTDTQYF
.	TRBV10-3	.	TRBJ2-1	TGTGCCATCGAGGGCAGATCCAATGAGCAGTTCTTC	CAIEGRSNEQFF
TRBD1	TRBV24-1	.	TRBJ1-5	TGTGCCACCAGTGAAGGGACAGGGGACAATCAGCCCCAGCATTTT	CATSEGTGDNQPQHF
.	TRBV11-2	.	TRBJ2-1	TGTGCCAGCAGCCCCCCCCGTACCTACAATGAGCAGTTCTTC	CASSPPRTYNEQFF
.	TRBV25-1	.	TRBJ2-1	TGTGCCAGCAGTGAATTCTTTGACCCTGAGGGCTCCTACAATGAGCAGTTCTTC	CASSEFFDPEGSYNEQFF
.	TRBV28	.	TRBJ2-5	TGTGCCAGCAGTTTACAGTATAGGGGCCAAGAGACCCAGTACTTC	CASSLQYRGQETQYF
.	TRBV12-3/TRBV12-4	few	TRBJ2-7	TGTGCCAGCAGCCCCACGTTAGCTATCGAGCAGTACTTC	CASSPTLAIEQYF